These T cell receptor beta chains were read from a single sample in a study of blood T cell repertoires in COVID-19. Here immunoSEQ multiplex PCR was the method, and the copy in TCRdb shows in-frame clones only, minus some. The sample has around 57,000 clones; around 88% are singletons. The sequencing input was peripheral blood. The receptors were sampled from a woman older than 75 with active COVID-19. CDR3s include the opening cysteine and the closing phenylalanine or tryptophan. For some rows the clone size is stated as once, few or many, or as a class when expanded; others skip it.

clone size: -
V gene: TRBV27
CDR3 protein: CASSRRQGGGTSGVTFNEQFF

clone size: -
V gene: TRBV6-5
CDR3 protein: CASQLGSQETQYF

clone size: -
V gene: TRBV7-2
CDR3 protein: CASAPGPGMAGYTF

clone size: -
V gene: TRBV9
CDR3 protein: CASSVVRSGGAAEQFF

clone size: -
V gene: TRBV2
CDR3 protein: CASSVTASNQPQHF

clone size: -
V gene: TRBV9
CDR3 protein: CASSEGIGELYGYTF

clone size: -
V gene: TRBV7-3
CDR3 protein: CASSLSSPGQGACGYTF

clone size: -
V gene: TRBV27
CDR3 protein: CASSLYGGGGTEAFF

clone size: once
V gene: TRBV5-1
CDR3 protein: CASSLTSGGHLQFF

clone size: -
V gene: TRBV7-8
CDR3 protein: CASSSGQGAYNEQFF

clone size: -
V gene: TRBV2
CDR3 protein: CASRGLAGVGEQYF

clone size: -
V gene: TRBV4-3
CDR3 protein: CASSQVGALTDTQYF

clone size: -
V gene: TRBV12-3/TRBV12-4
CDR3 protein: CASSSGGRNIQYF

clone size: -
V gene: TRBV11-2
CDR3 protein: CASSQMTLSEQFF

clone size: few
V gene: TRBV19
CDR3 protein: CASNWGDRGLNSNQPQHF

clone size: -
V gene: TRBV10-3
CDR3 protein: CAISLTGTHGYTF

clone size: -
V gene: TRBV6-2/TRBV6-3
CDR3 protein: CASSLWGVNTEAFF

clone size: few
V gene: TRBV29-1
CDR3 protein: CSVTGGAFGYYEQFF

clone size: -
V gene: TRBV4-3
CDR3 protein: CASSRGRGETQYF

clone size: -
V gene: TRBV10-3
CDR3 protein: CAISEGQNTGELFF

clone size: once
V gene: TRBV4-2
CDR3 protein: CASSQSLTYNSPLHF

clone size: -
V gene: TRBV4-3
CDR3 protein: CASSQDRAGGLNEQFF

clone size: -
V gene: TRBV5-1
CDR3 protein: CASSLGFPLTEAFF

clone size: -
V gene: TRBV6-1
CDR3 protein: CASSEGSGGATDTQYF

clone size: -
V gene: TRBV30
CDR3 protein: CAWRTGRYTEAFF

clone size: -
V gene: TRBV27
CDR3 protein: CASSFPGGELFF

clone size: many
V gene: TRBV30
CDR3 protein: CAWSTFRGQGKYEQYF

clone size: -
V gene: TRBV7-2
CDR3 protein: CASSASGGDEQFF